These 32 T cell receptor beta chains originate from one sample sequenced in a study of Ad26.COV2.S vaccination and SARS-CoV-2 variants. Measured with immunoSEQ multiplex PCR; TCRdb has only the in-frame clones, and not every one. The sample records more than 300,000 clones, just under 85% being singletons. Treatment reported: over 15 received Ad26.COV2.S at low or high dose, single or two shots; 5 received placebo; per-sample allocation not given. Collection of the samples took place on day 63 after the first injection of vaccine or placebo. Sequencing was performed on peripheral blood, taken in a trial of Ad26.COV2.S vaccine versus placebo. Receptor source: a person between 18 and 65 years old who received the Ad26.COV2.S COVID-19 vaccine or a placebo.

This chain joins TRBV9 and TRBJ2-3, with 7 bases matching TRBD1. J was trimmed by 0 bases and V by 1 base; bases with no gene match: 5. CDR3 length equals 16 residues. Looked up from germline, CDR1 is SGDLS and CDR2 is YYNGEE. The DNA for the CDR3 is TGTGCCAGCAGCGTATTTCAGGGGGTTAGCACAGATACGCAGTATTTT. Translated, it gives CASSVFQGVSTDTQYF.

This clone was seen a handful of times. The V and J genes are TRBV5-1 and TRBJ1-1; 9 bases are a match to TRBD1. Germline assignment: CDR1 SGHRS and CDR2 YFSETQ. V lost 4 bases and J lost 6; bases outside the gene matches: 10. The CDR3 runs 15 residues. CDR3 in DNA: TGCGCCAGCAGCCACGGGACAGGGAATTCCGCTGAAGCTTTCTTT. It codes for CASSHGTGNSAEAFF. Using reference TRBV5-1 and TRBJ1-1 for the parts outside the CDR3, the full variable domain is KAGVTQTPRYLIKTRGQQVTLSCSPISGHRSVSWYQQTPGQGLQFLFEYFSETQRNKGNFPGRFSGRQFSNSRSEMNVSTLELGDSALYLCASSHGTGNSAEAFFGQGTRLTVV.

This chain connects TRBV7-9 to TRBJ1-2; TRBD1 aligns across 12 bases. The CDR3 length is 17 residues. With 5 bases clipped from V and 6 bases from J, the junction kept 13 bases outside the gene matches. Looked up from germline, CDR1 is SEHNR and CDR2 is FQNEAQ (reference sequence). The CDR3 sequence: CASSPRYRDRGLDGYTF. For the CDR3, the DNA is TGTGCCAGCAGCCCACGATACCGGGACAGGGGGCTAGATGGCTACACCTTC.

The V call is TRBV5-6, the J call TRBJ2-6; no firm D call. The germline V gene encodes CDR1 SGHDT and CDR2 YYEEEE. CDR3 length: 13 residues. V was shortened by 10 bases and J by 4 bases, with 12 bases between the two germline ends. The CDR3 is CAGTGAGANVLTF. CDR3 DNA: TGTGCCGGTACCGGTGCCGGGGCCAACGTCCTGACTTTC.

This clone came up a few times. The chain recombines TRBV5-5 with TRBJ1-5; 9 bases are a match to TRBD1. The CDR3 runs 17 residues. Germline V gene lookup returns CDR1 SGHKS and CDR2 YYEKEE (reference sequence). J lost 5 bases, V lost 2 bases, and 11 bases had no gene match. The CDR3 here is CASSLREPGQGYQPQHF. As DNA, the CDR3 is TGTGCCAGCAGCTTACGGGAACCGGGACAGGGCTATCAGCCCCAGCATTTT.

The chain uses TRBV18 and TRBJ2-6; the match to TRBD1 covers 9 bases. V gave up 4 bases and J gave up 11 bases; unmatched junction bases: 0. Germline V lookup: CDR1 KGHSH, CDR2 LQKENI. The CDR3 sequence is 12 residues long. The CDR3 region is CASSRQGDVLTF. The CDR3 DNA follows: TGTGCCAGCTCACGACAGGGGGACGTCCTGACTTTC.

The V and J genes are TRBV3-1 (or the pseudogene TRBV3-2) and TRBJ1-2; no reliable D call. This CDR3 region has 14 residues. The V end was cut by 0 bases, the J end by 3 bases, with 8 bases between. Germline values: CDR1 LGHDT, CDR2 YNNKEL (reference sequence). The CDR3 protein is CASSQEAQHYGYTF. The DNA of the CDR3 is TGTGCCAGCAGCCAAGAGGCTCAGCACTATGGCTACACCTTC.

The DNA for the CDR3 is TGTGCCAGCAGTTCAGGGCCTTCCTCTGGAAACACCATATATTTT. Residues: CASSSGPSSGNTIYF. The rearrangement uses TRBV28 and TRBJ1-3; tentative D call: TRBD1 (5 bases). Trimming stripped 4 bases from V and 0 bases from J, with 10 bases between. This CDR3 spans 15 amino acids. The germline V gene encodes CDR1 MDHEN and CDR2 SYDVKM.

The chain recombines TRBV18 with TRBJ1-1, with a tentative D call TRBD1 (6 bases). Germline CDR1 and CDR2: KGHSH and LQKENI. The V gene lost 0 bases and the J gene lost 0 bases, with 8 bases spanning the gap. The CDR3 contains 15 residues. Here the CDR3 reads CASSPPTGMNTEAFF. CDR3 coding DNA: TGTGCCAGCTCACCACCCACAGGGATGAACACTGAAGCTTTCTTT.

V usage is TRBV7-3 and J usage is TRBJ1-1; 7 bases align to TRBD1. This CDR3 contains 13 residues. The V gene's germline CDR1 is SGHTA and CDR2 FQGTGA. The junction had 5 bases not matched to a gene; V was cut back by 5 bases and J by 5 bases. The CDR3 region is CASSIQGGTEAFF. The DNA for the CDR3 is TGTGCCAGCAGCATTCAGGGGGGGACTGAAGCTTTCTTT.

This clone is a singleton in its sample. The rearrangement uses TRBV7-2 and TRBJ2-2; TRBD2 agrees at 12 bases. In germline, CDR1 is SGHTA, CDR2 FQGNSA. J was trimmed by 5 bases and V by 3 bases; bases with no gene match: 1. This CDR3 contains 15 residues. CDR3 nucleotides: TGTGCCAGCAGCTTTCTAGCGGGGGGGACCGGGGAGCTGTTTTTT. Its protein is CASSFLAGGTGELFF.

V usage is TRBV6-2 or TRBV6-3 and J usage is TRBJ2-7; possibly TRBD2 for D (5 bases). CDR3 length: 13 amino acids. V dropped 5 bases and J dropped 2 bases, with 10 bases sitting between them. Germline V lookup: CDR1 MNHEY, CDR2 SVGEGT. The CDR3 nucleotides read TGTGCCAGCAGTCCCGGACTGCCCTACGAGCAGTACTTC. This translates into CASSPGLPYEQYF.

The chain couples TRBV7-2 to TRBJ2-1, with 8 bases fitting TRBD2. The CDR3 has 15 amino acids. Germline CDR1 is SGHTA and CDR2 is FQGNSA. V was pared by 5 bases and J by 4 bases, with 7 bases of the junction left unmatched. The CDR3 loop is CASSVSGTRYNEQFF. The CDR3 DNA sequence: TGTGCCAGCAGCGTCTCCGGGACTAGATACAATGAGCAGTTCTTC.

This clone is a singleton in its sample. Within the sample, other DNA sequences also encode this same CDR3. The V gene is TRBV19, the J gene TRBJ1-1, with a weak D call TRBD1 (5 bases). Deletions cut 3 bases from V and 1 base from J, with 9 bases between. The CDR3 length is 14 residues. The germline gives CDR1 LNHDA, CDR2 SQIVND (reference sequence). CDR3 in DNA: TGTGCCAGTAGTATCGGTCAGGGGAACACTGAAGCTTTCTTT. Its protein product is CASSIGQGNTEAFF.

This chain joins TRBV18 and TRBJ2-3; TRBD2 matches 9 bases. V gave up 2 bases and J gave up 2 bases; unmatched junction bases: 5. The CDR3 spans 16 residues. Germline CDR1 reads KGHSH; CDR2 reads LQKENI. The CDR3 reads CASSPSSGEPTDTQYF. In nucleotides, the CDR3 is TGTGCCAGCTCACCATCTAGCGGGGAGCCCACAGATACGCAGTATTTT.

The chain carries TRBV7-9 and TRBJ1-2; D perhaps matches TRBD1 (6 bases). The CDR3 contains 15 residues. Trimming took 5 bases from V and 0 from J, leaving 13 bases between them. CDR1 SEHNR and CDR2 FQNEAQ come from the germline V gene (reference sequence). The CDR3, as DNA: TGTGCCAGCAGCCCGGGACATCCGGCTAACTATGGCTACACCTTC. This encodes CASSPGHPANYGYTF.

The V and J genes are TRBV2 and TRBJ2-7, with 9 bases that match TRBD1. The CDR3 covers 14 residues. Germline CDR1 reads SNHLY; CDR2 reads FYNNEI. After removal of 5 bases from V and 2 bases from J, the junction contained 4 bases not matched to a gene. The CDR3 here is CASSKDRGPYEQYF. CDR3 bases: TGTGCCAGCAGTAAGGACAGGGGACCCTACGAGCAGTACTTC.

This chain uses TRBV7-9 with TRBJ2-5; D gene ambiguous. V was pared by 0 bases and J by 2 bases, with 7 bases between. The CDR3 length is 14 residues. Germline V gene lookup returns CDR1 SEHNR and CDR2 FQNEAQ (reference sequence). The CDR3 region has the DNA TGTGCCAGCAGCTTAGCATTGGCGCAAGAGACCCAGTACTTC. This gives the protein CASSLALAQETQYF.

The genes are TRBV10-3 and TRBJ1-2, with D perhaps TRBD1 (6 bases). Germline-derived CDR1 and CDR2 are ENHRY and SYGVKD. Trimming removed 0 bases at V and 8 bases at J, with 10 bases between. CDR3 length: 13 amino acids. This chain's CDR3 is CAISESGGAGYTF. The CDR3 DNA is TGTGCCATCAGTGAGTCAGGGGGGGCCGGCTACACCTTC.

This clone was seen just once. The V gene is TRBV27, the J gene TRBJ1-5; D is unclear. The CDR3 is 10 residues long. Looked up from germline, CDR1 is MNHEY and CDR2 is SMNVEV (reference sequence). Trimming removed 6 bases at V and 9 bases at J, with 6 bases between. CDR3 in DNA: TGTGCCAGCAGACAAAGGCCCCAGCATTTT. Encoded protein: CASRQRPQHF.

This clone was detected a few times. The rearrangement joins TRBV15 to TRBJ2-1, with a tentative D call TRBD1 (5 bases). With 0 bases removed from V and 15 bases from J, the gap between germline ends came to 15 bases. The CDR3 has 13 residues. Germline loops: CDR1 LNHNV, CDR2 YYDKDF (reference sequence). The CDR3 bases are TGTGCCACCAGCAGAGATTTGGGGCCTATGCTGTTCTTC. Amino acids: CATSRDLGPMLFF.

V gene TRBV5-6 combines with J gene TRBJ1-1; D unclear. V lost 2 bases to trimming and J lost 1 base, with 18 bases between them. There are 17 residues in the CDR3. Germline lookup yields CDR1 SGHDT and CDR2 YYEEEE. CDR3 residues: CASSFLSDFLGNTEAFF. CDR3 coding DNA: TGTGCCAGCAGCTTTTTGAGTGATTTTCTGGGGAACACTGAAGCTTTCTTT.

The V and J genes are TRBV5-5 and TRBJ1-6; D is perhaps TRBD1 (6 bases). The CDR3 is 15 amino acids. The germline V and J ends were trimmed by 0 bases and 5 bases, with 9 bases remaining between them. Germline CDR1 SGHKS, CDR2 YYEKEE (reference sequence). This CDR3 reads CASSLAAGDNSPLHF. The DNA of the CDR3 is TGTGCCAGCAGCTTGGCAGCAGGGGATAATTCACCCCTCCACTTT.

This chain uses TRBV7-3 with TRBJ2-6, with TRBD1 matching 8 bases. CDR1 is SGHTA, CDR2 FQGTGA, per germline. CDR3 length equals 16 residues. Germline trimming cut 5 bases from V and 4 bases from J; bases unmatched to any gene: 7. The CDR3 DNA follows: TGTGCCAGCAGCCCCCCGGGACAGGTGGGGGCCAACGTCCTGACTTTC. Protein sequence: CASSPPGQVGANVLTF.

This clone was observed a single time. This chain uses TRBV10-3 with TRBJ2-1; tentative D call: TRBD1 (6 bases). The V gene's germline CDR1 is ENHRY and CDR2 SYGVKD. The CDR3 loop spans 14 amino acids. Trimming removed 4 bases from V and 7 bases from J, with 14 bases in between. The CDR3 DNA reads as TGTGCCATCAGTGGCAGGGGTACAGTTAATGAGCAGTTCTTC. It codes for CAISGRGTVNEQFF.

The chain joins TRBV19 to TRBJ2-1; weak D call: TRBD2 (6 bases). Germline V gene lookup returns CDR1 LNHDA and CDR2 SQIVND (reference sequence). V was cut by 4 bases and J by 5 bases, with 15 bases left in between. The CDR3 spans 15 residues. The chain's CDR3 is CASSTPVGLDNEQFF. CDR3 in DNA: TGTGCCAGTAGTACACCCGTGGGACTCGACAATGAGCAGTTCTTC.

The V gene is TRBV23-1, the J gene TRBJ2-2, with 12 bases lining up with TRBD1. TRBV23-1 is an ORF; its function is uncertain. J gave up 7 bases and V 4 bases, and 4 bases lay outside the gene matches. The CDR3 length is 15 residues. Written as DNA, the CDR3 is TGCGCCAGCAGTCTGGGGACAGGGGGCTTCGGGGAGCTGTTTTTT. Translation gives CASSLGTGGFGELFF.

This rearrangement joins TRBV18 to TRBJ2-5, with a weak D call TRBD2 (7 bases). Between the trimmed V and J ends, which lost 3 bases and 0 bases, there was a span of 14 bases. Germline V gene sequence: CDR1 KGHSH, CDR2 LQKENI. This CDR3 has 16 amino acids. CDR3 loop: CASSPGGQGYQETQYF. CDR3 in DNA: TGTGCCAGCTCACCCGGGGGGCAGGGGTACCAAGAGACCCAGTACTTC.

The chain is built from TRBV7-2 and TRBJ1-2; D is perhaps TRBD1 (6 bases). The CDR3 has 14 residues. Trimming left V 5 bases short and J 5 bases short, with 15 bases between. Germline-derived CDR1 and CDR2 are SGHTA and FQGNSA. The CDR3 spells CASSPDSASYGYTF. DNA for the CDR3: TGTGCCAGCAGCCCGGACAGTGCTTCATATGGCTACACCTTC.

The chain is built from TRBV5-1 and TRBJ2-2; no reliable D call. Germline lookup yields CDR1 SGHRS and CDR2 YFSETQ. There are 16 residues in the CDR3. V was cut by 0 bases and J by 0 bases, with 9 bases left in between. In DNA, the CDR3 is TGCGCCAGCAGCTTGGAGCCTTGGTCGAACACCGGGGAGCTGTTTTTT. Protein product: CASSLEPWSNTGELFF.

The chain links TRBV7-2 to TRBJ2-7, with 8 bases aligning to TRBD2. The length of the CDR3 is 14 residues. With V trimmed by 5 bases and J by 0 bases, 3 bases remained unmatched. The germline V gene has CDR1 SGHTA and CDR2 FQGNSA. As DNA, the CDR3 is TGTGCCAGCAGCCGGGGGGGGCACTCCTACGAGCAGTACTTC. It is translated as CASSRGGHSYEQYF.

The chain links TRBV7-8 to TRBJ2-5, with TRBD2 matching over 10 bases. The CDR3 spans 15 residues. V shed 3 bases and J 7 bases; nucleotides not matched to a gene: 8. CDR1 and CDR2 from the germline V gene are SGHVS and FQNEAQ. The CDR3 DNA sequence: TGTGCCAGCAGCTTCGGCCTAGCGGGGGAGGGGACCCAGTACTTC. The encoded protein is CASSFGLAGEGTQYF.